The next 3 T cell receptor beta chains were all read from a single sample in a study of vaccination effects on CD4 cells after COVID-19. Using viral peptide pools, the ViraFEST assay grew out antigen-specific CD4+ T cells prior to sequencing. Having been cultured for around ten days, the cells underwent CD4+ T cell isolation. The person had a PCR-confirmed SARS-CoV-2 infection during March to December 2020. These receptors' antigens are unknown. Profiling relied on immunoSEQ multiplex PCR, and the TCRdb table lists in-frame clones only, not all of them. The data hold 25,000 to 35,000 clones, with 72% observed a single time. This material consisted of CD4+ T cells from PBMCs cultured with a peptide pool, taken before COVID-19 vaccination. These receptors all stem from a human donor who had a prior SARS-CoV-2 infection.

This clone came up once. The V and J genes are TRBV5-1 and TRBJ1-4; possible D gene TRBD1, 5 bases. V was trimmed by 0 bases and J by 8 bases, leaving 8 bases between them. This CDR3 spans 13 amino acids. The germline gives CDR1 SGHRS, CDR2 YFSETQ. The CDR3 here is CASSLGWGEKLFF. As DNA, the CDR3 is TGCGCCAGCAGCTTGGGCTGGGGGGAAAAACTGTTTTTT.

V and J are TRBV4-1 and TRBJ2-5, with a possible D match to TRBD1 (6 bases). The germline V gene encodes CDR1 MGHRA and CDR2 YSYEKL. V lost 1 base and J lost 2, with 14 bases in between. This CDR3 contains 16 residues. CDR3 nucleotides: TGCGCCAGCAGCCAAGGGTGGGGCAGGGGTCAAGAGACCCAGTACTTC. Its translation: CASSQGWGRGQETQYF.

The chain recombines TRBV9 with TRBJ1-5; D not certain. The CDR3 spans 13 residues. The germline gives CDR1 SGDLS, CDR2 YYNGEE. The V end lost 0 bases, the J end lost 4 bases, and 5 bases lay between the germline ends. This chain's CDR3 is CASSVDVNQPQHF. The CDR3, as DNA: TGTGCCAGCAGCGTAGATGTGAATCAGCCCCAGCATTTT.